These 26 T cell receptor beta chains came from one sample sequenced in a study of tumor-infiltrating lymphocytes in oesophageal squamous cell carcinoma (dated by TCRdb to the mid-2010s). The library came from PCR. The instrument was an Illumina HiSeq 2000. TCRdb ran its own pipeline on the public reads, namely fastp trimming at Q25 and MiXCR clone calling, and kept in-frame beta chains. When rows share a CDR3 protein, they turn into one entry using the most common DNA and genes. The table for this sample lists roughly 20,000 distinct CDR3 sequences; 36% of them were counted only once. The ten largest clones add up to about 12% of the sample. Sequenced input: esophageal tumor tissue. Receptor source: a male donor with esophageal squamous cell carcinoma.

The CDR3 DNA reads TGTGCCAGCAGTTATGACCGGAGCTCTGGAAACACCATATATTTT. It translates to CASSYDRSSGNTIYF. The chain combines TRBV6-6 with TRBJ1-3; D is unresolved. Trimming removed 3 bases from V and 0 bases from J, with 9 bases in between. CDR3 length equals 15 residues. The germline V gene encodes CDR1 MNHNY and CDR2 SVGAGI (reference sequence).

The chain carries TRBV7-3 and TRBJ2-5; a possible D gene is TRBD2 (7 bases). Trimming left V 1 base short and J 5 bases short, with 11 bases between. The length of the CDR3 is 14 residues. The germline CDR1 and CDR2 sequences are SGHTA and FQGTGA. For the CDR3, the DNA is TGTGCCAGCAGCTTAAACGGGGGGCAGGAGACCCAGTACTTC. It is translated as CASSLNGGQETQYF.

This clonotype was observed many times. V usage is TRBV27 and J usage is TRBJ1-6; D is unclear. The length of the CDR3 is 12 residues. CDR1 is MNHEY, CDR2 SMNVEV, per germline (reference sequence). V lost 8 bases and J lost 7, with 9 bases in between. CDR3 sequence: CASGKINSPLHF. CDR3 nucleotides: TGTGCCAGCGGGAAAATCAATTCACCCCTCCACTTT.

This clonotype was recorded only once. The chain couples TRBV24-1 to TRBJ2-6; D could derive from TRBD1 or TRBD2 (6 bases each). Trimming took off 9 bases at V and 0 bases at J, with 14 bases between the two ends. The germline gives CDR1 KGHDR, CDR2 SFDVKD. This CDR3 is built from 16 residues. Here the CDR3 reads CATARGASSGANVLTF. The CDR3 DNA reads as TGTGCCACCGCAAGGGGGGCCAGCTCTGGGGCCAACGTCCTGACTTTC.

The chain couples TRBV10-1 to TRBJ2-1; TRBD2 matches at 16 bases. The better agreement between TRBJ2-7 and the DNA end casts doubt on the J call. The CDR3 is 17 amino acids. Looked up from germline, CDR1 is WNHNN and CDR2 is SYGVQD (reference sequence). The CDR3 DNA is TGCGCCAGCAGTGAAGCGGGGACTAGCGGGAGGGTCCATGAGCAGTACTTC. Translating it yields CASSEAGTSGRVHEQYF.

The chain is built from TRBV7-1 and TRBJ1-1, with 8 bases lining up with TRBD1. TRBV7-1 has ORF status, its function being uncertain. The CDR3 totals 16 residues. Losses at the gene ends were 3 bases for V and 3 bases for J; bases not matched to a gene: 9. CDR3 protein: CASSSPTGEGDTEAFF. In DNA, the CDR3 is TGTGCCAGCAGCTCCCCGACAGGGGAGGGAGACACTGAAGCTTTCTTT.

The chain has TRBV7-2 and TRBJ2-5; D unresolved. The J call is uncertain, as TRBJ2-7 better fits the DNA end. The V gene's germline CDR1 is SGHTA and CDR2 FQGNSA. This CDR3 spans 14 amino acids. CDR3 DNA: TGTGCCAGCAGCTTACCCAGTGAGGTCCGCGAGCAGTACTTC. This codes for CASSLPSEVREQYF.

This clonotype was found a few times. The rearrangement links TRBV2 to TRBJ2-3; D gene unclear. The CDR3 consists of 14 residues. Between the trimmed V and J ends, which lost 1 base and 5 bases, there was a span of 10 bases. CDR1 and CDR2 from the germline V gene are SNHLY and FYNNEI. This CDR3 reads CASSEVGLGDTQYF. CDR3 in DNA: TGTGCCAGCAGTGAAGTTGGATTGGGAGATACGCAGTATTTT.

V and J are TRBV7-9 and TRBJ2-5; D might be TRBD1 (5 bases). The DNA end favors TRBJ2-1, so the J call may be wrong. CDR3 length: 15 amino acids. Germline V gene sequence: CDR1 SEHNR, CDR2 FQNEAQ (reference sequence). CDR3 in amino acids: CASSLAGANYNEQFF. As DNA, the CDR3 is TGTGCCAGCAGCTTAGCAGGGGCCAACTACAATGAGCAGTTCTTC.

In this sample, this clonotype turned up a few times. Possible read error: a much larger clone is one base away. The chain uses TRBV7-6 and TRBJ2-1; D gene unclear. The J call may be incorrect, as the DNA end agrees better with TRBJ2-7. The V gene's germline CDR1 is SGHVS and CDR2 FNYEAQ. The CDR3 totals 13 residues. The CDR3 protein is CASSLMQYNEQYF. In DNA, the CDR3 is TGTGCCAGCAGCTTAATGCAATACAATGAGCAGTACTTC.

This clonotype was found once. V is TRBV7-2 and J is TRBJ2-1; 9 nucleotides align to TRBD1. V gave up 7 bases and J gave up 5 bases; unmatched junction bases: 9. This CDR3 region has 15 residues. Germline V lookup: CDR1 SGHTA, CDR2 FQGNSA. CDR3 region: CASMPGTGRHNEQFF. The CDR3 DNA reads TGTGCCAGCATGCCAGGGACAGGGCGCCACAATGAGCAGTTCTTC.

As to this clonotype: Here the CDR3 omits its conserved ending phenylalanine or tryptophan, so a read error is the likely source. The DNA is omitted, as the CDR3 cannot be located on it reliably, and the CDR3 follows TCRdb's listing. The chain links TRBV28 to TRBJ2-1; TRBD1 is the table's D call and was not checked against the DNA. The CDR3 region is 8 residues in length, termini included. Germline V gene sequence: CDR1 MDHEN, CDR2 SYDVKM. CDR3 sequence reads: CASSSGQG.

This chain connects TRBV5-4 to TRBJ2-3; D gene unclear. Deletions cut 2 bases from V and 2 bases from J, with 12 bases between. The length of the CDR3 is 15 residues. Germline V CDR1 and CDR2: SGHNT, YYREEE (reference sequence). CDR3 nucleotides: TGTGCCAGCAGCTTAGTCCAGCATTCCACAGATACGCAGTATTTT. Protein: CASSLVQHSTDTQYF.

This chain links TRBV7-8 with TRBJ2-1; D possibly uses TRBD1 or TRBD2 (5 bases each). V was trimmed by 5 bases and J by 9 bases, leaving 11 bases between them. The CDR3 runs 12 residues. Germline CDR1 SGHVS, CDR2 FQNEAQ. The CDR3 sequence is CASSPARGEQFF. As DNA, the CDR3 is TGTGCCAGCAGCCCAGCGAGGGGTGAGCAGTTCTTC.

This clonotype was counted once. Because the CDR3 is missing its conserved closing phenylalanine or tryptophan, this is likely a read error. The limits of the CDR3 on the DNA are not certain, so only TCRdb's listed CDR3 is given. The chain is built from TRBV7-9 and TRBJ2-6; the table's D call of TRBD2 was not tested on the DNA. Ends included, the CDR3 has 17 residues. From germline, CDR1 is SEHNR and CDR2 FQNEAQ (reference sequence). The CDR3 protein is CASSLDSERSYEQYFGA.

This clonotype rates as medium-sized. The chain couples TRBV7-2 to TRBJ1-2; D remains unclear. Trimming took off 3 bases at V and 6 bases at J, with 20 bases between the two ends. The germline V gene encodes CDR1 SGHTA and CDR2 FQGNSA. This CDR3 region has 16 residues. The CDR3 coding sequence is TGTGCCAGCAGCTTGGATCGCTACCTAAGCCCCCATGGCTACACCTTC. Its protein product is CASSLDRYLSPHGYTF. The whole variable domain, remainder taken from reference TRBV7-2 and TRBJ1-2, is GAGVSQSPSNKVTEKGKDVELRCDPISGHTALYWYRQSLGQGLEFLIYFQGNSAPDKSGLPSDRFSAERTGGSVSTLTIQRTQQEDSAVYLCASSLDRYLSPHGYTFGSGTRLTVV.

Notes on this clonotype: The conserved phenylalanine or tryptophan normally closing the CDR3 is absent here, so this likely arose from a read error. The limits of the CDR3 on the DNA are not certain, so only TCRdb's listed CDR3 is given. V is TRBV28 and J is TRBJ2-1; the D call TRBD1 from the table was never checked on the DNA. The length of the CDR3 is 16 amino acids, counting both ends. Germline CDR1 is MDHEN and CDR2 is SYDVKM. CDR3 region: CASSSGQFPYEQYFGN.

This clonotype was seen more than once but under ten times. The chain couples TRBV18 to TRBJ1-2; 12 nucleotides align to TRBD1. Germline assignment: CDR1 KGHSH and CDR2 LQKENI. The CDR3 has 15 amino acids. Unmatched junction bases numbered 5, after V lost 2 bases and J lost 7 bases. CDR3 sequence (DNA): TGTGCCAGCTCACCAGGGACAGGGGGCGGTTCTGGCTACACCTTC. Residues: CASSPGTGGGSGYTF.

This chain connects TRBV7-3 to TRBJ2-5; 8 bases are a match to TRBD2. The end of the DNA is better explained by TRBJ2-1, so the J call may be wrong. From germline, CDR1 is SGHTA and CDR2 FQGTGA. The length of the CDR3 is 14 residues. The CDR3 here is CASSLEREFTEQFF. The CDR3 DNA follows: TGTGCCAGCAGCTTAGAGCGGGAGTTCACTGAGCAGTTCTTC.

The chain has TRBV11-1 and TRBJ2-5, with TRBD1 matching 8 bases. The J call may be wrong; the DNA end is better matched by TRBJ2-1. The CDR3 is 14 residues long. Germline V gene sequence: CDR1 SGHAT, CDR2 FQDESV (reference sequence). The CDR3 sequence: CASSPGQGYNEQFF. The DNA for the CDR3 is TGTGCCAGCAGCCCCGGACAGGGATACAATGAGCAGTTCTTC.

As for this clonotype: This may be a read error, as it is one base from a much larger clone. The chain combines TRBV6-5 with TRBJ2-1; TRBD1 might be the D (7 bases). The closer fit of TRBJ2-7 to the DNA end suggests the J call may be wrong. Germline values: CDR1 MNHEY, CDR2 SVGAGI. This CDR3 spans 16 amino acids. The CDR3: CASQQGSGESYNEQYF. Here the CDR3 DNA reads TGTGCCAGCCAACAGGGGTCGGGGGAGTCCTACAATGAGCAGTACTTC.

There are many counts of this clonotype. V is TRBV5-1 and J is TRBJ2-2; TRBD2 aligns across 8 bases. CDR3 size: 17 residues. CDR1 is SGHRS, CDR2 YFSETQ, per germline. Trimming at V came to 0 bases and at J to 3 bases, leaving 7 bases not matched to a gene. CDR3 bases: TGCGCCAGCAGCTTGGAAGGAGCGGGAGTCTACACCGGGGAGCTGTTTTTT. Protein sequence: CASSLEGAGVYTGELFF.

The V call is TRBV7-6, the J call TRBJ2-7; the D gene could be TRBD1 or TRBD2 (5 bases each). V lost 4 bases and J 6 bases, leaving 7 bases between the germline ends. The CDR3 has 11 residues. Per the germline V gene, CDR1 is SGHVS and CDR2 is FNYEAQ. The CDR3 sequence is CASSYGGEQYF. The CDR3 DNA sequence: TGTGCCAGCAGCTATGGGGGCGAGCAGTACTTC.

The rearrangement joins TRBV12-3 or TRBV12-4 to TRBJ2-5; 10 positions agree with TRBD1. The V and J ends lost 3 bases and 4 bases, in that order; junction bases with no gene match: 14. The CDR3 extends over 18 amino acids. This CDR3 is CASSLGTGVIQTGETQYF. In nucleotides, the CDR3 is TGTGCCAGCAGTTTGGGGACAGGGGTTATCCAAACAGGAGAGACCCAGTACTTC.

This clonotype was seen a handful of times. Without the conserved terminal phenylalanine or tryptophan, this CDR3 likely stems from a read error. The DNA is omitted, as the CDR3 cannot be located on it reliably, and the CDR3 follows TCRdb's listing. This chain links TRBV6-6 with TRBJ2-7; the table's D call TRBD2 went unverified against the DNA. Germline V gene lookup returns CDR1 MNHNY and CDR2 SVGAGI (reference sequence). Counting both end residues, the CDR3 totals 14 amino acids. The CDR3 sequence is CASSYSIEGYTFGS.

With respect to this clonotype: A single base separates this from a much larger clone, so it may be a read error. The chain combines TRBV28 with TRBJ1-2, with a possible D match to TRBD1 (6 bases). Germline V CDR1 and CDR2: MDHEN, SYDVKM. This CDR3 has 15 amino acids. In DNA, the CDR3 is TGTCCCAGCAGCTATCTGGGGGGCTTAGTTGATGGCTACACCTTC. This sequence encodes CPSSYLGGLVDGYTF.